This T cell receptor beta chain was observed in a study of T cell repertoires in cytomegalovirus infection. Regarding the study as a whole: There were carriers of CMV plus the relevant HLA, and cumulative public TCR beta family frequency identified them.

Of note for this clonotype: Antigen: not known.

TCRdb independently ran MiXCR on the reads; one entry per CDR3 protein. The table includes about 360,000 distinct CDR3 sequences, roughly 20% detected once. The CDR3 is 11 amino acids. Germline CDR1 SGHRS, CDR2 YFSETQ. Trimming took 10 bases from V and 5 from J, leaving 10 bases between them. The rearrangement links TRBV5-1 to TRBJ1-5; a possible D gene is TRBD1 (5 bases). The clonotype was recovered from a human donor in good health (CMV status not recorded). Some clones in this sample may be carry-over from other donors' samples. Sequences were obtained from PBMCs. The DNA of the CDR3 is TGCGCCGGGGGGGGAGATCAGCCCCAGCATTTT. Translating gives CAGGGDQPQHF.